This paragraph covers one T cell receptor beta chain sequence. Its specificity is unknown. Data came from immunoSEQ multiplex PCR; TCRdb stores just in-frame clones and leaves some out. The sample lists about 72,000 clones, 81% occurring once. Germline V gene sequence: CDR1 SGHTA, CDR2 FQGNSA. V shed 4 bases and J shed 6 bases, with 10 bases lying between them. The CDR3 totals 13 residues. This sample was taken from a study of vaccination effects on CD4 cells after COVID-19. Study-level findings and limits: Among infection- and vaccine-induced clones, marked clonal contraction occurred late after vaccination. Convalescent patients numbered few in the study; early post-infection timepoints were missing entirely.

Antigen-specific CD4+ T cells were expanded with viral peptide pools in the ViraFEST assay before sequencing. The culture ran for around 10 days before CD4+ T cells were isolated. Participants completed two doses of the BNT162b2 or mRNA-1273 vaccine. The study found no prior SARS-CoV-2 infection in the vaccine recipients, who tested negative for nucleocapsid antibodies. The authors exchanged half the medium for IL-2 medium on days 3 and 7. This material consisted of CD4+ T cells from PBMCs cultured with HCoV-229E spike peptides, taken after COVID-19 vaccination. The rearrangement links TRBV7-2 to TRBJ1-5; D not certain. The clonotype comes from a human donor who received a COVID-19 vaccine. CDR3 DNA: TGTGCCAGCAGCTCGAACTGGGGTCAGCCCCAGCATTTT. This translates into CASSSNWGQPQHF. Full variable domain (rest looked up from reference TRBV7-2 and TRBJ1-5): GAGVSQSPSNKVTEKGKDVELRCDPISGHTALYWYRQSLGQGLEFLIYFQGNSAPDKSGLPSDRFSAERTGGSVSTLTIQRTQQEDSAVYLCASSSNWGQPQHFGDGTRLSIL.